Following are 21 T cell receptor beta chains from one sample sequenced in a study of blood T cell repertoires in COVID-19. Profiled with immunoSEQ multiplex PCR; TCRdb holds only in-frame clones, not every one. Among hundreds of thousands of clones listed, about 89% were seen once. The source material was peripheral blood. The source of these receptors is a woman aged 50 to 65 with COVID-19, enrolled during active disease.

This chain links TRBV12-3 or TRBV12-4 with TRBJ2-4; no reliable D call. This CDR3 comprises 13 residues. Deletions cut 6 bases from V and 5 bases from J, with 11 bases between. Written as DNA, the CDR3 is TGTGCCAGCAGCATACACGTGGAAAACATTCAGTACTTC. This gives the protein CASSIHVENIQYF.

The J gene is TRBJ1-2, the V gene TRBV7-2, with 10 bases that match TRBD1. V gave up 1 base and J gave up 8 bases; unmatched junction bases: 13. The CDR3 is made up of 17 amino acids. From germline, CDR1 is SGHTA and CDR2 FQGNSA. CDR3 in amino acids: CASSLDPVAGQGTGYTF. The CDR3 bases are TGTGCCAGCAGCTTAGACCCAGTTGCGGGACAGGGGACCGGCTACACCTTC.

The CDR3 region has the DNA TGCGCCAGCATGGGGGGAGGATCCTATAATTCACCCCTCCACTTT. It specifies CASMGGGSYNSPLHF. J is TRBJ1-6 and V is TRBV5-1; a weak D match, TRBD1 (5 bases). Germline assignment: CDR1 SGHRS and CDR2 YFSETQ. The CDR3 loop spans 15 amino acids. V shed 6 bases and J shed 1 base, with 11 bases lying between them.

This chain connects TRBV7-2 to TRBJ1-2, with TRBD1 as a possible D gene (5 bases). Trimming removed 4 bases from V and 1 base from J, with 22 bases in between. Per the germline V gene, CDR1 is SGHTA and CDR2 is FQGNSA. The CDR3 consists of 18 residues. The CDR3 nucleotides read TGTGCCAGCAGCTACAACTTGGGTGGGACTTTGGATAACTATGGCTACACCTTC. It specifies CASSYNLGGTLDNYGYTF.

V is TRBV10-1 and J is TRBJ1-4; 10 nucleotides line up with TRBD1. CDR3 length equals 14 residues. Germline V gene lookup returns CDR1 WNHNN and CDR2 SYGVQD (reference sequence). V trimming: 8 bases; J trimming: 2 bases; junction bases outside the gene matches: 2. CDR3: CASGTGETNEKLFF. The CDR3 DNA reads as TGCGCCAGCGGGACAGGGGAGACTAATGAAAAACTGTTTTTT.

Concerning this clone: The same CDR3 arises from other DNA sequences in this sample as well. CDR3 DNA: TGCGCCAGCAGCTTAAGAGGGGGCACTGAAGCTTTCTTT. Its protein product is CASSLRGGTEAFF. V and J are TRBV5-1 and TRBJ1-1; TRBD1 is a possible D gene (6 bases). Per germline, CDR1 SGHRS and CDR2 YFSETQ. Deletions cut 2 bases from V and 4 bases from J, with 9 bases between. The CDR3 contains 13 residues.

V usage is TRBV6-5 and J usage is TRBJ2-7, with D maybe TRBD1 (6 bases). This CDR3 has 13 amino acids. Deletions cut 6 bases from V and 0 bases from J, with 9 bases between. CDR1 and CDR2 from the germline V gene are MNHEY and SVGAGI. CDR3 residues: CASSLGGSYEQYF. In nucleotides, the CDR3 is TGTGCCAGCAGCCTAGGGGGCTCCTACGAGCAGTACTTC.

The genes are TRBV18 and TRBJ1-2; D call uncertain. The CDR3 covers 14 residues. Per the germline V gene, CDR1 is KGHSH and CDR2 is LQKENI. Trimming took off 3 bases at V and 1 base at J, with 9 bases between the two ends. This CDR3 reads CASSPSRFNYGYTF. The CDR3 DNA reads as TGTGCCAGCTCACCCTCCCGTTTTAACTATGGCTACACCTTC.

The chain has TRBV5-1 and TRBJ2-1, with 9 bases lining up with TRBD2. This CDR3 spans 14 amino acids. V lost 0 bases to trimming and J lost 8 bases; unmatched junction nucleotides: 3. Germline V gene lookup returns CDR1 SGHRS and CDR2 YFSETQ. CDR3 sequence: CASSLEGLAYEQFF. In DNA form, the CDR3 reads TGCGCCAGCAGCTTGGAGGGACTAGCATATGAGCAGTTCTTC. Combining the CDR3 with reference TRBV5-1 and TRBJ2-1 gives the whole variable domain KAGVTQTPRYLIKTRGQQVTLSCSPISGHRSVSWYQQTPGQGLQFLFEYFSETQRNKGNFPGRFSGRQFSNSRSEMNVSTLELGDSALYLCASSLEGLAYEQFFGPGTRLTVL.

V is TRBV19 and J is TRBJ1-5; TRBD1 aligns across 7 bases. In germline, CDR1 is LNHDA, CDR2 SQIVND (reference sequence). The CDR3 is 15 residues long. Germline trimming cut 6 bases from V and 7 bases from J; bases unmatched to any gene: 12. CDR3 DNA sequence: TGTGCCAGTAGCCCTAGGACAGGTTTTCTCCAGCCCCAGCATTTT. Encoded protein: CASSPRTGFLQPQHF.

The chain couples TRBV19 to TRBJ1-6; the match to TRBD1 covers 10 bases. The ends lost 3 bases at V and 6 bases at J; junction bases unmatched: 5. CDR1 LNHDA and CDR2 SQIVND come from the germline V gene (reference sequence). The CDR3 sequence is 16 residues long. CDR3 in amino acids: CASSMFWDRGNSPLHF. CDR3 DNA sequence: TGTGCCAGTAGTATGTTTTGGGACAGGGGTAATTCACCCCTCCACTTT. Full variable domain (rest looked up from reference TRBV19 and TRBJ1-6): DGGITQSPKYLFRKEGQNVTLSCEQNLNHDAMYWYRQDPGQGLRLIYYSQIVNDFQKGDIAEGYSVSREKKESFPLTVTSAQKNPTAFYLCASSMFWDRGNSPLHFGNGTRLTVT.

V is TRBV5-1 and J is TRBJ2-1, with 10 nucleotides matching TRBD2. Germline CDR1 and CDR2: SGHRS and YFSETQ. The CDR3 is made up of 16 amino acids. Trimming removed 4 bases from V and 7 bases from J; junction bases left unmatched: 11. CDR3 nucleotides: TGCGCCAGCAGCCCACGTAGCGGGGGGCGGGGTAATGAGCAGTTCTTC. Translation: CASSPRSGGRGNEQFF. Looking up the rest from reference TRBV5-1 and TRBJ2-1 gives the full variable domain: KAGVTQTPRYLIKTRGQQVTLSCSPISGHRSVSWYQQTPGQGLQFLFEYFSETQRNKGNFPGRFSGRQFSNSRSEMNVSTLELGDSALYLCASSPRSGGRGNEQFFGPGTRLTVL.

This clone was observed a few times. V is TRBV25-1 and J is TRBJ2-5, with TRBD2 identical over 11 bases. CDR1 and CDR2 (germline): MGHDK, SYGVNS. The CDR3 loop spans 15 amino acids. The junction had 6 bases not matched to a gene; V was cut back by 2 bases and J by 7 bases. The CDR3 sequence is CASSEGSGGALTQYF. DNA of the CDR3: TGTGCCAGCAGTGAAGGTAGCGGGGGGGCCTTGACCCAGTACTTC.

This chain connects TRBV2 to TRBJ1-3; D is unresolved. Germline CDR1 is SNHLY and CDR2 is FYNNEI. This CDR3 spans 11 amino acids. V lost 10 bases, J lost 4 bases, and 8 bases lay in between. The CDR3 DNA follows: TGTGCCACCCTTGTGGGAAACACCATATATTTT. Translating gives CATLVGNTIYF.

This chain links TRBV30 with TRBJ1-4; D unresolved. The CDR3 covers 14 residues. Germline V lookup: CDR1 GTSNPN, CDR2 SVGIG (reference sequence). V was clipped by 5 bases and J by 4 bases, with 14 bases between them. The CDR3 spells CAWGLGSGNEKLFF. The CDR3 region has the DNA TGTGCCTGGGGCCTGGGGAGCGGTAATGAAAAACTGTTTTTT.

The gene calls are TRBV7-9 and TRBJ1-1, with no clear D. This CDR3 spans 14 amino acids. Trimming shortened V by 5 bases and J by 3 bases, and 13 bases separated the two germline ends. Germline assignment: CDR1 SEHNR and CDR2 FQNEAQ (reference sequence). This chain's CDR3 is CASSRREVDTEAFF. The DNA of the CDR3 is TGTGCCAGCAGCCGGAGGGAGGTGGACACTGAAGCTTTCTTT.

The CDR3 reads CASSRGWQGDYGYTF. As DNA, the CDR3 is TGTGCCAGTAGTCGGGGTTGGCAGGGGGACTATGGCTACACCTTC. V is TRBV19 and J is TRBJ1-2, with 7 bases aligning to TRBD1. V lost 5 bases and J lost 3; bases outside the gene matches: 9. The V gene's germline CDR1 is LNHDA and CDR2 SQIVND (reference sequence). The CDR3 sequence is 15 residues long. The variable domain in full, completed from reference TRBV19 and TRBJ1-2, reads DGGITQSPKYLFRKEGQNVTLSCEQNLNHDAMYWYRQDPGQGLRLIYYSQIVNDFQKGDIAEGYSVSREKKESFPLTVTSAQKNPTAFYLCASSRGWQGDYGYTFGSGTRLTVV.

The chain combines TRBV12-3 or TRBV12-4 with TRBJ1-2, with unresolved D. The CDR3 has 13 amino acids. Trimming stripped 3 bases from V and 1 base from J, with 6 bases between. DNA for the CDR3: TGTGCCAGCAGTTTTTCGGGTAACTATGGCTACACCTTC. Encoded protein: CASSFSGNYGYTF.

The chain is built from TRBV28 and TRBJ1-2; no firm D call. Deletions cut 2 bases from V and 1 base from J, with 5 bases between. CDR1 and CDR2 from the germline V gene are MDHEN and SYDVKM. The CDR3 is 13 amino acids. CDR3 nucleotides: TGTGCCAGCAGTTTACGGGATAACTATGGCTACACCTTC. It is translated as CASSLRDNYGYTF.

The chain joins TRBV5-6 to TRBJ1-3; 8 nucleotides match TRBD1. V was clipped by 2 bases and J by 2 bases; unmatched bases: 9. The CDR3 is 17 residues long. Germline loops: CDR1 SGHDT, CDR2 YYEEEE. Written as DNA, the CDR3 is TGTGCCAGCAGCTTAGACAGGGGAAAATTTGCTGGAAACACCATATATTTT. Amino acids: CASSLDRGKFAGNTIYF. The variable domain in full, with the rest retrieved from reference TRBV5-6 and TRBJ1-3, is DAGVTQSPTHLIKTRGQQVTLRCSPKSGHDTVSWYQQALGQGPQFIFQYYEEEERQRGNFPDRFSGHQFPNYSSELNVNALLLGDSALYLCASSLDRGKFAGNTIYFGEGSWLTVV.

In DNA, the CDR3 is TGCGCCAGCAGTGACATCCGGGACAGACTTAACTATGGCTACACCTTC. Translation gives CASSDIRDRLNYGYTF. The chain links TRBV10-2 to TRBJ1-2; TRBD1 matches at 7 bases. The germline CDR1 and CDR2 sequences are WSHSY and SAAADI. The J segment lost 1 base and the V segment lost 3 bases, leaving 8 bases of the junction unmatched. CDR3 size: 16 residues.